A selection of T cell receptor beta chains follows, all from one sample in a study of T-cell reconstitution after alpha-beta-depleted transplantation in children. TCRdb recomputed calls from the PCR reads with MiXCR, one row per CDR3 protein. The sample holds 200,000 to 250,000 distinct CDR3 sequences, roughly 11% seen once. The sample consisted of PBMCs, taken before TCRalphabeta/CD19-depleted stem cell transplant. The receptors were sampled from a child younger than two with acute myeloid leukemia, due to receive a stem cell transplant. Each CDR3 is given with its conserved first and last residue. The D gene is left open where the match is weak. The listing skips clone size in some rows; elsewhere it reads once, few, many or a size class.

J gene: TRBJ2-5
clone size: NA
V gene: TRBV18
D gene: NA
CDR3 DNA: TGTGCCAGCTCACCCCGGAACGGGTTGGAAGAGACCCAGTACTTC
CDR3 protein: CASSPRNGLEETQYF

J gene: TRBJ1-5
clone size: NA
V gene: TRBV7-3
D gene: NA
CDR3 DNA: TGTGTCAGCAGCTTCCGGCCCGAGGGCCAGCCCCAGCATTTT
CDR3 protein: CVSSFRPEGQPQHF

J gene: TRBJ2-1
clone size: many
V gene: TRBV20-1
D gene: NA
CDR3 DNA: TGCAGTGGGGGCTTTAATGAGCAGTTCTTC
CDR3 protein: CSGGFNEQFF

J gene: TRBJ2-5
clone size: few
V gene: TRBV12-3/TRBV12-4
D gene: TRBD1
CDR3 DNA: TGTGCCAGCAACAGGGGTGTTACGGAGACCCAGTACTTC
CDR3 protein: CASNRGVTETQYF

J gene: TRBJ2-4
clone size: many
V gene: TRBV5-1
D gene: NA
CDR3 DNA: TGCGCCAGCAGCCCCGTCGCTGCAGCCAAAAACATTCAGTACTTC
CDR3 protein: CASSPVAAAKNIQYF

J gene: TRBJ1-2
clone size: many
V gene: TRBV20-1
D gene: NA
CDR3 DNA: TGCAGTGCTAGAGATCTTGGCAGCTACACCTTC
CDR3 protein: CSARDLGSYTF

J gene: TRBJ1-5
clone size: many
V gene: TRBV27
D gene: NA
CDR3 DNA: TGTGCCAGCAGCTCGACAGGCAATCAGCCCCAGCATTTT
CDR3 protein: CASSSTGNQPQHF

J gene: TRBJ2-3
clone size: many
V gene: TRBV20-1
D gene: NA
CDR3 DNA: TGCAGTGGGGGTAGCGGCCTCACAGATACGCAGTATTTT
CDR3 protein: CSGGSGLTDTQYF

J gene: TRBJ2-7
clone size: many
V gene: TRBV28
D gene: TRBD1
CDR3 DNA: TGTGCCAGCAGCTATCAGGGGGTACCCTACGAGCAGTACTTC
CDR3 protein: CASSYQGVPYEQYF

J gene: TRBJ1-1
clone size: few
V gene: TRBV28
D gene: NA
CDR3 DNA: TGTGCCAGCATCCCGAGGGCAGGGATGAACACTGAAGCTTTCTTT
CDR3 protein: CASIPRAGMNTEAFF

J gene: TRBJ2-2
clone size: many
V gene: TRBV12-3/TRBV12-4
D gene: NA
CDR3 DNA: TGTGCCAGCAGTAAGAGCGGCGCGAACACCGGGGAGCTGTTTTTT
CDR3 protein: CASSKSGANTGELFF

J gene: TRBJ2-7
clone size: many
V gene: TRBV4-1
D gene: TRBD1
CDR3 DNA: TGCGCCAGCAGCCATCATCCCGGGACAGGACCATACGAGCAGTACTTC
CDR3 protein: CASSHHPGTGPYEQYF

J gene: TRBJ2-3
clone size: few
V gene: TRBV9
D gene: TRBD2
CDR3 DNA: TGTGCCAGCTGTAGCGGGAGCACAGATACGCAGTATTTT
CDR3 protein: CASCSGSTDTQYF

J gene: TRBJ2-5
clone size: many
V gene: TRBV10-3
D gene: NA
CDR3 DNA: TGTGCCATCAGTGTGAAAGGGGACGAGACCCAGTACTTC
CDR3 protein: CAISVKGDETQYF

J gene: TRBJ2-1
clone size: many
V gene: TRBV9
D gene: TRBD2
CDR3 DNA: TGTGCCAGCAGCTCACTAGCGGGATATTACAATGAGCAGTTCTTC
CDR3 protein: CASSSLAGYYNEQFF

J gene: TRBJ2-2
clone size: many
V gene: TRBV20-1
D gene: NA
CDR3 DNA: TGCAGTGCTAGAGATCCCGCGGGGAAGAACACCGGGGAGCTGTTTTTT
CDR3 protein: CSARDPAGKNTGELFF

J gene: TRBJ1-1
clone size: few
V gene: TRBV20-1
D gene: NA
CDR3 DNA: TGCAGTGCTAGAGATGGTGGGCCTGGTATCACTGAAGCTTTCTTT
CDR3 protein: CSARDGGPGITEAFF

J gene: TRBJ1-6
clone size: medium-sized
V gene: TRBV29-1
D gene: TRBD1
CDR3 DNA: TGCAGCGTTGAACTGACAGGGTCGGATAATTCACCCCTCCACTTT
CDR3 protein: CSVELTGSDNSPLHF

J gene: TRBJ2-7
clone size: many
V gene: TRBV18
D gene: NA
CDR3 DNA: TGTGCCAGCTCACTTGACTTGAGGAGCTCCTACGAGCAGTACTTC
CDR3 protein: CASSLDLRSSYEQYF

J gene: TRBJ2-7
clone size: NA
V gene: TRBV27
D gene: NA
CDR3 DNA: TGTGCCAGCAGGGAGGGACAGAGTGTCGGGAACGAGCAGTACTTC
CDR3 protein: CASREGQSVGNEQYF

J gene: TRBJ2-1
clone size: many
V gene: TRBV10-3
D gene: TRBD2
CDR3 DNA: TGTGCCATCGGTGCGCGGGAGGGGAGCAATGAGCAGTTCTTC
CDR3 protein: CAIGAREGSNEQFF

J gene: TRBJ2-7
clone size: few
V gene: TRBV12-3/TRBV12-4
D gene: TRBD2
CDR3 DNA: TGTGCCAGCAGTCCGACTAGCGGGGTCTACGAGCAGTACTTC
CDR3 protein: CASSPTSGVYEQYF

J gene: TRBJ2-1
clone size: few
V gene: TRBV30
D gene: NA
CDR3 DNA: TGTGCCTGGAGTCCCATCCAGGGGATAGATGAGCAGTTCTTC
CDR3 protein: CAWSPIQGIDEQFF

J gene: TRBJ1-1
clone size: many
V gene: TRBV28
D gene: NA
CDR3 DNA: TGTGCCAGCAGCCCAGGGTATTTGGACACTGAAGCTTTCTTT
CDR3 protein: CASSPGYLDTEAFF

J gene: TRBJ2-7
clone size: many
V gene: TRBV20-1
D gene: NA
CDR3 DNA: TGCAGTGCCCTTTCCTACGAGCAGTACTTC
CDR3 protein: CSALSYEQYF

J gene: TRBJ1-1
clone size: many
V gene: TRBV6-1
D gene: TRBD1
CDR3 DNA: TGTGCCAGCAGGAGGACAGGGGAGAACACTGAAGCTTTCTTT
CDR3 protein: CASRRTGENTEAFF

J gene: TRBJ2-7
clone size: many
V gene: TRBV7-8
D gene: TRBD2
CDR3 DNA: TGTGCCAGCAGGGCGCGGGGGGTGTCCTACGAGCAGTACTTC
CDR3 protein: CASRARGVSYEQYF